These T cell receptor beta chains were read from a single sample in a study of blood T cell repertoires in COVID-19. Libraries were prepared by immunoSEQ multiplex PCR; TCRdb keeps only in-frame clonotypes and omits some of them. Found here are under 150,000 clones, nearly 80% of them singletons; the top ten hold around 2.9%. Material for sequencing was PBMCs or T cells enriched from blood (not recorded which). These TCRs come from a woman aged 45-60 years who had recovered from COVID-19. CDR3s include the opening cysteine and the closing phenylalanine or tryptophan. Fields, in order: clone size, D gene, V gene, J gene, CDR3 DNA, CDR3 protein. The D gene is left open where the match is weak. Clone sizes are given selectively: once, few, many, or a class where the clone is expanded.

clone size: -; D gene: -; V gene: TRBV2; J gene: TRBJ2-1; CDR3 DNA: TGTGCCAGCAGCCCTCTTTACAGCTCCTACAATGAGCAGTTCTTC; CDR3 protein: CASSPLYSSYNEQFF
clone size: -; D gene: -; V gene: TRBV6-1; J gene: TRBJ2-3; CDR3 DNA: TGTGCCAGCAGTGAAGCGCCGGGAAGCACAGATACGCAGTATTTT; CDR3 protein: CASSEAPGSTDTQYF
clone size: -; D gene: -; V gene: TRBV5-1; J gene: TRBJ1-1; CDR3 DNA: TGCGCCAGCAATTCGGACACTGAAGCTTTCTTT; CDR3 protein: CASNSDTEAFF
clone size: -; D gene: -; V gene: TRBV2; J gene: TRBJ2-7; CDR3 DNA: TGTGCCAGCAGTGAAGCGGAGATAGGAGGAGCCTACGAGCAGTACTTC; CDR3 protein: CASSEAEIGGAYEQYF
clone size: -; D gene: TRBD2; V gene: TRBV7-3; J gene: TRBJ2-1; CDR3 DNA: TGTGCCAGCAGCTCTAGCGGGGGTAGTAATGAGCAGTTCTTC; CDR3 protein: CASSSSGGSNEQFF
clone size: -; D gene: -; V gene: TRBV5-6; J gene: TRBJ2-1; CDR3 DNA: TGTGCCAGCAGCCAGCGAGGCACATACAATGAGCAGTTCTTC; CDR3 protein: CASSQRGTYNEQFF
clone size: few; D gene: -; V gene: TRBV28; J gene: TRBJ1-5; CDR3 DNA: TGTGCCAGCAGTTTAGAGGGTAGGATGGGAAAAAGCAATCAGCCCCAGCATTTT; CDR3 protein: CASSLEGRMGKSNQPQHF
clone size: once; D gene: -; V gene: TRBV6-5; J gene: TRBJ2-1; CDR3 DNA: TGTGCCAGCAACCCACAGGGTTTCGAGCAGTTCTTC; CDR3 protein: CASNPQGFEQFF
clone size: few; D gene: TRBD1; V gene: TRBV11-2; J gene: TRBJ2-7; CDR3 DNA: TGTGCCAGCAGTTTTGGACAGGGGGCGTTCGAGCAGTACTTC; CDR3 protein: CASSFGQGAFEQYF
clone size: -; D gene: -; V gene: TRBV28; J gene: TRBJ2-1; CDR3 DNA: TGTGCCAGCAGTTTGTGGGGGCGTGCACAGAATGAGCAGTTCTTC; CDR3 protein: CASSLWGRAQNEQFF
clone size: once; D gene: TRBD2; V gene: TRBV3-1/TRBV3-2; J gene: TRBJ2-5; CDR3 DNA: TGTGCCAGCAGCCCCTTAGCGGGGAAAGAGACCCAGTACTTC; CDR3 protein: CASSPLAGKETQYF
clone size: once; D gene: TRBD1; V gene: TRBV9; J gene: TRBJ2-5; CDR3 DNA: TGTGCCAGCAGCGGCACCCCCAATTCGGACAGGCGGGAGACCCAGTACTTC; CDR3 protein: CASSGTPNSDRRETQYF
clone size: -; D gene: -; V gene: TRBV13; J gene: TRBJ1-3; CDR3 DNA: TGTGCCAGCAGAACCCCCGGTGGAAACACCATATATTTT; CDR3 protein: CASRTPGGNTIYF